This TCR beta chain was recorded in a study of blood T cell repertoires in COVID-19. Study-level information: Some COVID-19 samples were acute and others convalescent; all came from the United States, Italy and Spain. PBMCs, B-cell-depleted T cells, or T cells were the source of the cDNA or gDNA that made up the material.

The CDR3 loop spans 11 amino acids. CDR1 is MDHEN, CDR2 SYDVKM, per germline. V was shortened by 6 bases and J by 3 bases, with 5 bases between the two germline ends. Original processing methods: Estimated nucleated cell counts came from reference gene primer amplification. Data came from immunoSEQ multiplex PCR; TCRdb stores just in-frame clones and leaves some out. That table is the source of V, J and clone size, and D and trimming were worked out from the DNA. Found here are about 230,000 clones, approximately 83% of them singletons; the top ten hold less than 7.5%. This clonotype originated in a woman aged 50 to 60 with acute or convalescent COVID-19. The specimen sequenced was peripheral blood. J is TRBJ1-2 and V is TRBV28, with unresolved D. The CDR3 bases are TGTGCCAGCAGAGCATACTATGGCTACACCTTC. Amino acids: CASRAYYGYTF.